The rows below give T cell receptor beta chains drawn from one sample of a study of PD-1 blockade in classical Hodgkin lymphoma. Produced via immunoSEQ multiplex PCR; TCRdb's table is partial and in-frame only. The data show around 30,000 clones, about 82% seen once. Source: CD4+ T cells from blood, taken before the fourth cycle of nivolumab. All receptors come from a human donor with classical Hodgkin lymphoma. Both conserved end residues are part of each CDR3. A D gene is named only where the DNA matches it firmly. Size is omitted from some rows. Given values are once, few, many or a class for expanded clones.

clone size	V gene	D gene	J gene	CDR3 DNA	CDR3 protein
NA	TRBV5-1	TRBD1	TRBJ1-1	TGCGCCAGCAGCATCAACAGGGGGCAAGGTGAAGCTTTCTTT	CASSINRGQGEAFF
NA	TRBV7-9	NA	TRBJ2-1	TGTGCCAGCAACCCGGGGCAAGAGATGGGTGGGTTCTTC	CASNPGQEMGGFF
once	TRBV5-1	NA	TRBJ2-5	TGCGCCAGCAGCTACCGGGGGCAAGAGACCCAGTACTTC	CASSYRGQETQYF
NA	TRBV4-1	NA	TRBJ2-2	TGCGCCAGCAGCCACGTGGGGGGACGGAAAGGGGAGCTGTTTTTT	CASSHVGGRKGELFF
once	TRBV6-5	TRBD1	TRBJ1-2	TGTGCCAGCAGTTACTCAATGGGACAGGAGAACTATGGCTACACCTTC	CASSYSMGQENYGYTF
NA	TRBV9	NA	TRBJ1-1	TGTGCCAGCAGCATGACGGGGAACACTGAAGCTTTCTTT	CASSMTGNTEAFF
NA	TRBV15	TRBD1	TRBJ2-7	TGTGCCACCAGCAGAGATCCGACAGGGGGTGCCTACGAGCAGTACTTC	CATSRDPTGGAYEQYF
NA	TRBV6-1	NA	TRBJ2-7	TGTGCCAGCAGTTGGGCGGGAGAGCAGTACTTC	CASSWAGEQYF
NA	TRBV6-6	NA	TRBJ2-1	TGTGCCAGCAGCCGCCCGGGGGGCCAAATGGATGAGCAGTTCTTC	CASSRPGGQMDEQFF
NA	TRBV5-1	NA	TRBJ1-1	TGCGCCAGCAGCTTTGAGGTGTTTGGGAATACTGAAGCTTTCTTT	CASSFEVFGNTEAFF
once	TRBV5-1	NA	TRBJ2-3	TGCGCCAGCAGCTCAATTGAGGGGAGCGTTACGCAGTATTTT	CASSSIEGSVTQYF
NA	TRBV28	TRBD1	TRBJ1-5	TGTGCCAGCAGTCCCTCCGGGACAGGGGGCGGGAATCAGCCCCAGCATTTT	CASSPSGTGGGNQPQHF
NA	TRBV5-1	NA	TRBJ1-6	TGCGCCAGCAGCCCGGGTCAGCCTAGTTATAATTCACCCCTCCACTTT	CASSPGQPSYNSPLHF
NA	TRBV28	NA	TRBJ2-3	TGTGCCAGCATCAAGCCCCCCCCAGATACGCAGTATTTT	CASIKPPPDTQYF
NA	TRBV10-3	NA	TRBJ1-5	TGTGCCATCAGTGACAGTAGCAATCAGCCCCAGCATTTT	CAISDSSNQPQHF
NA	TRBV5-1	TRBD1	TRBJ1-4	TGCGCCAGCAGCAATACGGGCGCAGGGGGGAGCGAAAAACTGTTTTTT	CASSNTGAGGSEKLFF
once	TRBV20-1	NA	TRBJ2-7	TGCAGTGCTAGTGATAGGATCGAGCAGTACTTC	CSASDRIEQYF
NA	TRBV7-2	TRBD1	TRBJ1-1	TGTGCCAGCAGATTAAGGACAGGGGGCCGGATGAACACTGAAGCTTTCTTT	CASRLRTGGRMNTEAFF
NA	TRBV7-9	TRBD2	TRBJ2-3	TGTGCCAGCAACCCAGCGGGGACAGATACGCAGTATTTT	CASNPAGTDTQYF
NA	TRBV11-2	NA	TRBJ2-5	TGTGCCAGCAGCATACCCAGGGCCGAAGAGTACTTC	CASSIPRAEEYF
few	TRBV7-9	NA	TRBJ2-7	TGTGCCAGCAGCCCCGGGATATCCTACGAGCAGTACTTC	CASSPGISYEQYF
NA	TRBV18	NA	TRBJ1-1	TGTGCCAGCTCACCCAACCAGAATCCTATGAACACTGAAGCTTTCTTT	CASSPNQNPMNTEAFF
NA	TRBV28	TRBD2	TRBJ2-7	TGTGCCAGCAGTTTCGTATTTCGGGGGGGCTCCTACGAGCAGTACTTC	CASSFVFRGGSYEQYF
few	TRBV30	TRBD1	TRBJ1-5	TGTGCCTGGACTATTGGGACAGGGGAGAATCAGCCCCAGCATTTT	CAWTIGTGENQPQHF
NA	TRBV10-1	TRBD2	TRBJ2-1	TGCGCCAGCAGTGAGATTAGCGGGGACCACAATGAGCAGTTCTTC	CASSEISGDHNEQFF
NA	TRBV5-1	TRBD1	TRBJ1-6	TGCGCCAGCAGCTTGCTTCGTGATACAGGGGCCCTCCACTTT	CASSLLRDTGALHF
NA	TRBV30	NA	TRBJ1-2	TGTGCCTGGAGTCGACAGACTAATGGCTACACCTTC	CAWSRQTNGYTF
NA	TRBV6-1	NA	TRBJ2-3	TGTGCCAGCAGTATCCCAGGGGAGAGGACAGATACGCAGTATTTT	CASSIPGERTDTQYF
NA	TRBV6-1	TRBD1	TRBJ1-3	TGTGCCAGCACCTCAGGGGGCATCGGAAACACCATATATTTT	CASTSGGIGNTIYF
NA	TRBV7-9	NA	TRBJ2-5	TGTGCCAGCAGCTTAACTAGGGGAGTTGAGACCCAGTACTTC	CASSLTRGVETQYF
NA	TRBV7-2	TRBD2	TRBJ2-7	TGTGCCAGCAGCACCGGGACTAGCGCCGGCTCCTACGAGCAGTACTTC	CASSTGTSAGSYEQYF
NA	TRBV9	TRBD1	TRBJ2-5	TGTGCCAGCAGCTATAGACAGGGTCCAGAGACCCAGTACTTC	CASSYRQGPETQYF
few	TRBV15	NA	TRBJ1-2	TGTGCCACCAGCAGAGATTTGGAGTCTGGCTACACCTTC	CATSRDLESGYTF
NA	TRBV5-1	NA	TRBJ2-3	TGCGCCAGCAGCCCCACCACGACTCGCACAGATACGCAGTATTTT	CASSPTTTRTDTQYF
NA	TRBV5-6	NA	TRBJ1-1	TGTGCCAGCAGCTTACAGTCGGCGAACACTGAAGCTTTCTTT	CASSLQSANTEAFF
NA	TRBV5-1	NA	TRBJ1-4	TGCGCCAGCAGCTTGGACGGCGGCCGACGGTTCGAAAAACTGTTTTTT	CASSLDGGRRFEKLFF
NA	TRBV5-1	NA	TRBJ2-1	TGCGCCAGCAGCTTACAGGGCTTATCCTACAATGAGCAGTTCTTC	CASSLQGLSYNEQFF
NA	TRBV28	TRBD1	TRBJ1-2	TGTGCCAGCAGATTAGCTTCAGGACAGGGGGTATTTGGCTACACCTTC	CASRLASGQGVFGYTF
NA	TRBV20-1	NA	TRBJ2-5	TGCAGTGCTAAATCGGAGACCCAGTACTTC	CSAKSETQYF
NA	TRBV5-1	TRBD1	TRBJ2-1	TGCGCCAGCAGGCCTGAGCCGGGACAGGGGGCGTTTTGGCGGTTCTTC	CASRPEPGQGAFWRFF
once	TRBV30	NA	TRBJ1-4	TGTGCCTGGAGTAGGGGGGCTCCTAATGAAAAACTGTTTTTT	CAWSRGAPNEKLFF
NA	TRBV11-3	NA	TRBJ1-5	TGTGCCAGCCAGGAGGGGATGAGCAATCAGCCCCAGCATTTT	CASQEGMSNQPQHF
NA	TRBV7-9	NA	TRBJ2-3	TGTGCCAGCAGCCGACAGCCAGATACGCAGTATTTT	CASSRQPDTQYF
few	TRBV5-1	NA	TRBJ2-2	TGCGCCAGCAGCTTGGCCGTAATAAACACCGGGGAGCTGTTTTTT	CASSLAVINTGELFF
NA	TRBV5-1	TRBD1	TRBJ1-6	TGCGCCAGCTGTCCCGGGACAGGGAATTCACCCCTCCACTTT	CASCPGTGNSPLHF
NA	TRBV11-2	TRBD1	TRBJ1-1	TGTGCCAGCAGCGGACGACAGGGGGCGGGAGCTTTCTTT	CASSGRQGAGAFF
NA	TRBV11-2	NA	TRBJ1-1	TGTGCCAGCAGCTCGAGAGGTAGGAACACTGAAGCTTTCTTT	CASSSRGRNTEAFF
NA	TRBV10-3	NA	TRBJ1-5	TGTGACATCGGTGAGTCGTCAGGGAGTCAGCCCCAGCATTTT	CDIGESSGSQPQHF
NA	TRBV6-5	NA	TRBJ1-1	TGTGCCAGCAGTTACTCGCAGAACACTGAAGCTTTCTTT	CASSYSQNTEAFF
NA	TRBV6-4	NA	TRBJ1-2	TGTGCCAGCAGTGACCCTCGCGAGCGGGGCGGTTCGGGCTACACCTTC	CASSDPRERGGSGYTF
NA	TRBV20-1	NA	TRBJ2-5	TGCAGTGCTAGGAGGCAGGGAGAGTACTTC	CSARRQGEYF
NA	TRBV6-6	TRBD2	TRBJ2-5	TGTGCCAGCAACCTAAGCGGGGGAAACAAAGAGACCCAGTACTTC	CASNLSGGNKETQYF
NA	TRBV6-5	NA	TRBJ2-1	TGTGCCAGCAGTTACTCGGAGGAGTACGATGAGCAGTTCTTC	CASSYSEEYDEQFF